The 11 T cell receptor beta chains presented below share a single source sample, sequenced in a study of cytomegalovirus exposure and HLA in healthy donors. The study ran its PCR with 60 Vbeta and 13 Jbeta primers. Measured with immunoSEQ multiplex PCR; TCRdb has only the in-frame clones, and not every one. Of some 120,000 clones listed, roughly 9% are singletons. Sequenced input: PBMCs. Receptor source: a woman aged 35 to 49 in good health and CMV-seropositive.

This clone was detected only a few times. CDR3: CASSPRDRTSDTQYF. The CDR3 DNA is TGTGCCAGCAGCCCCCGGGACAGGACGTCAGATACGCAGTATTTT. The V and J genes are TRBV7-9 and TRBJ2-3; 8 nucleotides align to TRBD1. J was trimmed by 4 bases and V by 5 bases; bases with no gene match: 8. CDR3 size: 15 residues. Germline CDR1 is SEHNR and CDR2 is FQNEAQ (reference sequence).

As for this clone: This CDR3 is also generated by other DNA sequences in the sample. The CDR3 nucleotides read TGTGCCAGCAGCCAGGGGCCCTTAAGGCGGAATTCACCCCTCCACTTT. Encoded protein: CASSQGPLRRNSPLHF. This chain joins TRBV28 and TRBJ1-6; D perhaps matches TRBD1 (6 bases). Trimming left V 6 bases short and J 7 bases short, with 19 bases between. This CDR3 comprises 16 residues. From germline, CDR1 is MDHEN and CDR2 SYDVKM.

This chain connects TRBV11-3 to TRBJ2-6; weak D call: TRBD1 (6 bases). V gave up 6 bases and J gave up 2 bases, with 14 bases separating them. The CDR3 runs to 16 residues. From germline, CDR1 is SGHNT and CDR2 YENEEA. CDR3 loop: CASSQGQLAGANVLTF. CDR3 DNA: TGTGCCAGCAGTCAGGGACAATTAGCTGGGGCCAACGTCCTGACTTTC.

The CDR3 DNA is TGTGCCAGCAGTAGAACAGGGGGCATTGTGCCCCAGCATTTT. Its translation is CASSRTGGIVPQHF. The chain has TRBV27 and TRBJ1-5; 9 nucleotides line up with TRBD1. The CDR3 spans 14 residues. V shed 5 bases and J 9 bases; nucleotides not matched to a gene: 8. Germline lookup yields CDR1 MNHEY and CDR2 SMNVEV (reference sequence).

This clone was seen a handful of times. This chain joins TRBV5-4 and TRBJ1-1, with D perhaps TRBD1 (6 bases). V lost 4 bases and J lost 1, with 20 bases in between. The CDR3 sequence is 17 residues long. In germline, CDR1 is SGHNT, CDR2 YYREEE (reference sequence). The CDR3 is CASSPATIGQRNTEAFF. CDR3 nucleotides: TGTGCCAGCAGCCCGGCCACTATCGGACAGCGGAACACTGAAGCTTTCTTT.

The sample holds a few counts of this clone. J is TRBJ1-1 and V is TRBV15, with D unresolved. Trimming cost V 1 base and J 4 bases, with 4 bases left between them. The length of the CDR3 is 12 residues. CDR1 and CDR2 (germline): LNHNV, YYDKDF (reference sequence). CDR3 bases: TGTGCCACCAGCAGAGCTCCCACTGAAGCTTTCTTT. Its translation: CATSRAPTEAFF.

J is TRBJ1-1 and V is TRBV19, with D maybe TRBD1 (5 bases). Trimming shortened V by 7 bases and J by 2 bases, and 17 bases separated the two germline ends. Per germline, CDR1 LNHDA and CDR2 SQIVND (reference sequence). This CDR3 comprises 15 residues. The CDR3: CASKVAGSVNTEAFF. In nucleotides, the CDR3 is TGTGCCAGTAAAGTTGCAGGGTCGGTCAACACTGAAGCTTTCTTT.

The chain employs TRBV13 and TRBJ2-3; TRBD2 is a possible D gene (6 bases). V was pared by 5 bases and J by 1 base, with 22 bases between. Germline V lookup: CDR1 PRHDT, CDR2 FYEKMQ (reference sequence). The CDR3 has 18 amino acids. CDR3 bases: TGTGCCAGCAGCCGCCGCGGGACTCAAGCCCCGGGCACAGATACGCAGTATTTT. Translated, it gives CASSRRGTQAPGTDTQYF.

This clone showed up just a few times. This rearrangement joins TRBV11-2 to TRBJ2-3; D call uncertain. The CDR3 runs 14 residues. Trimming removed 4 bases at V and 4 bases at J, with 12 bases between. CDR1 and CDR2 (germline): SGHAT, FQNNGV. DNA of the CDR3: TGTGCCAGCAGCTACGTGGTAGCCGCAGATACGCAGTATTTT. It encodes CASSYVVAADTQYF.

The genes are TRBV7-2 and TRBJ2-7; no reliable D call. Per germline, CDR1 SGHTA and CDR2 FQGNSA. Trimming stripped 3 bases from V and 3 bases from J, with 9 bases between. The CDR3 totals 13 residues. CDR3 residues: CASSFTSIYEQYF. In DNA form, the CDR3 reads TGTGCCAGCAGCTTTACAAGTATCTACGAGCAGTACTTC.

This clone was recorded a few times. This rearrangement joins TRBV10-3 to TRBJ2-1; no definite D call. V was trimmed by 2 bases and J by 2 bases, leaving 4 bases between them. Germline assignment: CDR1 ENHRY and CDR2 SYGVKD. The CDR3 length is 13 residues. CDR3 amino acids: CAISEATYNEQFF. The CDR3, as DNA: TGTGCCATCAGTGAGGCTACCTACAATGAGCAGTTCTTC.